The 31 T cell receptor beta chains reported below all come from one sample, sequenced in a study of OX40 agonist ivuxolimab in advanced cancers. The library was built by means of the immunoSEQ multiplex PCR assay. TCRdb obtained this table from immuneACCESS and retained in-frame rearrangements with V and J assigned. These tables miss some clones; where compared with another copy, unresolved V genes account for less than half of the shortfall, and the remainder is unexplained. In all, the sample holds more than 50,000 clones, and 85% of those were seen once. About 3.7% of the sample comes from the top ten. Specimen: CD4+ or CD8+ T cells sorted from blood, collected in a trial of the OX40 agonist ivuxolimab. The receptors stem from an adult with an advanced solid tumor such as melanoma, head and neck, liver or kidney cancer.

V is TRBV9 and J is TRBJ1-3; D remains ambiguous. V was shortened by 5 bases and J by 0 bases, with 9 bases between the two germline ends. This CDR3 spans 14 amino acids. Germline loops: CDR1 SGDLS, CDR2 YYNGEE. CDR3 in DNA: TGTGCCAGCAGGGGTGGTAACTCTGGAAACACCATATATTTT. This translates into CASRGGNSGNTIYF.

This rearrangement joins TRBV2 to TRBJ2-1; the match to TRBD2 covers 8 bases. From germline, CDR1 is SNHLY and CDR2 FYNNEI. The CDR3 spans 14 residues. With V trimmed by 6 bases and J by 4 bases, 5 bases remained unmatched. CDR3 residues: CASRTGGPYNEQFF. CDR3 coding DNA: TGTGCCAGCAGGACGGGAGGGCCGTACAATGAGCAGTTCTTC.

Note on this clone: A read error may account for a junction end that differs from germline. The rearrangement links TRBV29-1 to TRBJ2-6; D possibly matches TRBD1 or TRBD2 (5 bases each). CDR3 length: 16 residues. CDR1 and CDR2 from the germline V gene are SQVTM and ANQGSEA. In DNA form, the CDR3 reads TGCAGCGCTGAACTAGGGGAGATTTCTGGGGCCAACGTCCTGACTTTC. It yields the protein CSAELGEISGANVLTF.

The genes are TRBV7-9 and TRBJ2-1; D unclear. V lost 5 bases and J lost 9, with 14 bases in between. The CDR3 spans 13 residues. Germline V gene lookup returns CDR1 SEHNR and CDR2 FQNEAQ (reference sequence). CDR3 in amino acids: CASSLKRWGEQFF. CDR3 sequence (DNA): TGTGCCAGCAGCCTAAAGAGGTGGGGTGAGCAGTTCTTC. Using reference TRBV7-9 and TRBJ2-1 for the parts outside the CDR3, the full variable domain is DTGVSQNPRHKITKRGQNVTFRCDPISEHNRLYWYRQTLGQGPEFLTYFQNEAQLEKSRLLSDRFSAERPKGSFSTLEIQRTEQGDSAMYLCASSLKRWGEQFFGPGTRLTVL.

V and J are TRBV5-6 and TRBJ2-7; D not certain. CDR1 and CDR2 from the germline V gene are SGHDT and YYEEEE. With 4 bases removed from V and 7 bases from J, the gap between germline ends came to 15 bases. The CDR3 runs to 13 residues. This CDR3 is CASSQSGGPEQYF. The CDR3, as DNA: TGTGCCAGCAGCCAGTCGGGCGGACCGGAGCAGTACTTC.

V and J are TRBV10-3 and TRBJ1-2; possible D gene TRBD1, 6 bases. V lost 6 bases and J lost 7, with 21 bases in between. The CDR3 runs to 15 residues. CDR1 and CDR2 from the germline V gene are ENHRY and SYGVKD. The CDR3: CAIRTVRDNGGGYTF. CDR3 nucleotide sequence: TGTGCCATCAGGACCGTCCGGGACAACGGGGGTGGCTACACCTTC.

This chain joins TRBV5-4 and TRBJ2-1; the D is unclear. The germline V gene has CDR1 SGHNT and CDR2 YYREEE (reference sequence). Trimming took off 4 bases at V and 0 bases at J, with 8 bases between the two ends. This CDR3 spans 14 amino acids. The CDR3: CASSGMSSYNEQFF. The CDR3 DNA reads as TGTGCCAGCAGCGGGATGAGCTCCTACAATGAGCAGTTCTTC.

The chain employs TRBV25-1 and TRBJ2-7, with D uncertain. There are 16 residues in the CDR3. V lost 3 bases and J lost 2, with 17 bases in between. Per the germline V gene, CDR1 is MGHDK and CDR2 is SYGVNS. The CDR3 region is CASSEGFGGSAYEQYF. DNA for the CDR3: TGTGCCAGCAGTGAGGGCTTCGGTGGGTCGGCCTACGAGCAGTACTTC.

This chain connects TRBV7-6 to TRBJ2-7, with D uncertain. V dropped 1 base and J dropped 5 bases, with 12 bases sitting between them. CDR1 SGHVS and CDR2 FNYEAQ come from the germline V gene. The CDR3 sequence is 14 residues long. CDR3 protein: CASSLGSARHEQYF. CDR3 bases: TGTGCCAGCAGCTTAGGGTCCGCGCGCCACGAGCAGTACTTC.

Here the CDR3 reads CASSFGGTDYEQYF. The CDR3 nucleotides are TGTGCCAGCAGCTTTGGGGGAACCGACTACGAGCAGTACTTC. This rearrangement joins TRBV11-3 to TRBJ2-7; either TRBD1 or TRBD2 may supply D (5 bases each). Germline V gives CDR1 SGHNT, CDR2 YENEEA. V lost 3 bases and J lost 3, with 12 bases in between. The length of the CDR3 is 14 residues. The full variable domain, in which reference TRBV11-3 and TRBJ2-7 provide the parts outside the CDR3, is EAGVVQSPRYKIIEKKQPVAFWCNPISGHNTLYWYLQNLGQGPELLIRYENEEAVDDSQLPKDRFSAERLKGVDSTLKIQPAELGDSAVYLCASSFGGTDYEQYFGPGTRLTVT.

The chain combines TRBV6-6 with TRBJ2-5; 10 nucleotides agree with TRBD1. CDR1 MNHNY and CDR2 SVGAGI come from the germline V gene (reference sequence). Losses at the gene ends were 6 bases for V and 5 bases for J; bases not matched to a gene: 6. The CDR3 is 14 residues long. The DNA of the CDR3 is TGTGCCAGCAGCGACAGGGGGCCGGATGAGACCCAGTACTTC. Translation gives CASSDRGPDETQYF.

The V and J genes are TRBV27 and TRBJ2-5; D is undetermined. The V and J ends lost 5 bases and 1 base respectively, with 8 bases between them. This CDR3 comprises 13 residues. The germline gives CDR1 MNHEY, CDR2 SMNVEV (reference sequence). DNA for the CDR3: TGTGCCAGCAGTCGACCATCCCAAGAGACCCAGTACTTC. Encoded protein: CASSRPSQETQYF.

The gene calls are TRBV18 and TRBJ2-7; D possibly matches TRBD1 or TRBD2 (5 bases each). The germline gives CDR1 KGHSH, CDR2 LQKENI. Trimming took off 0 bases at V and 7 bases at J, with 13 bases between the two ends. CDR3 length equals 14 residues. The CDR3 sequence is CASSPPAGTGEQYF. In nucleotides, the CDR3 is TGTGCCAGCTCACCACCGGCAGGGACGGGGGAGCAGTACTTC.

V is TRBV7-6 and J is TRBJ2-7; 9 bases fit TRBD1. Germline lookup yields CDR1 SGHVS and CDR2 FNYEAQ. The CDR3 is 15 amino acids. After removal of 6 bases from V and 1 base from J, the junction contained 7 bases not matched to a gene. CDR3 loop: CASSRAGTGSYEQYF. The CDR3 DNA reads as TGTGCCAGCAGTCGGGCCGGGACAGGGTCCTACGAGCAGTACTTC.

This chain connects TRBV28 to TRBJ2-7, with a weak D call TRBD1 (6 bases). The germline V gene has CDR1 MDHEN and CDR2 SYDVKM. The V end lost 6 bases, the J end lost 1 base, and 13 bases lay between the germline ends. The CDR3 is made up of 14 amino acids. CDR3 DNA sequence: TGTGCCAGCAGACGCCAGGGGATTTCCTACGAGCAGTACTTC. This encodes CASRRQGISYEQYF.

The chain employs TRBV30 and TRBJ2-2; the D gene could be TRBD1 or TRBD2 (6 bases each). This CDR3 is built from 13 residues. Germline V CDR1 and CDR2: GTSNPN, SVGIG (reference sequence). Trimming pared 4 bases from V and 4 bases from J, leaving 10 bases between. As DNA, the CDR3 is TGTGCCTGGACCACGGGGGCCACCGGGGAGCTGTTTTTT. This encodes CAWTTGATGELFF. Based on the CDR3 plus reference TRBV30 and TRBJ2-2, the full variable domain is SQTIHQWPATLVQPVGSPLSLECTVEGTSNPNLYWYRQAAGRGLQLLFYSVGIGQISSEVPQNLSASRPQDRQFILSSKKLLLSDSGFYLCAWTTGATGELFFGEGSRLTVL.

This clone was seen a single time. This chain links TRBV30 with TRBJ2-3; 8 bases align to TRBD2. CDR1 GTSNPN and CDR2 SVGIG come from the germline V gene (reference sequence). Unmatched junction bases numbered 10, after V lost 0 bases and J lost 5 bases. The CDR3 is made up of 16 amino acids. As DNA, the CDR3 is TGTGCCTGGAGTGTACCTTCGGGGGGGGATGTAGATACGCAGTATTTT. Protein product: CAWSVPSGGDVDTQYF.

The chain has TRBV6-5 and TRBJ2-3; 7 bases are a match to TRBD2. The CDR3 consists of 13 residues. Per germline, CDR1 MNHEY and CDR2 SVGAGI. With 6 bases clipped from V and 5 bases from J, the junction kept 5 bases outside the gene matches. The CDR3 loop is CASRREAEDTQYF. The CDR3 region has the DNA TGTGCCAGCAGACGGGAGGCGGAAGATACGCAGTATTTT.

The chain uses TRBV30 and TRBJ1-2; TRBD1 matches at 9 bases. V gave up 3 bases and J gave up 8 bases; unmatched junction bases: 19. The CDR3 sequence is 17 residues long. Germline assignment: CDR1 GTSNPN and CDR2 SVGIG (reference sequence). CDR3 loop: CAWRAPGQGPPGSGYTF. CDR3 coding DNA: TGTGCCTGGAGAGCTCCGGGACAGGGCCCTCCGGGGTCCGGCTACACCTTC.

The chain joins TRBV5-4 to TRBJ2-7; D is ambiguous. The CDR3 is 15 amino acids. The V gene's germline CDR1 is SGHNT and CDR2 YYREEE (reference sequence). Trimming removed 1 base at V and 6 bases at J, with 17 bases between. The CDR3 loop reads CASSLLGGGPSEQYF. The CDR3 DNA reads TGTGCCAGCAGCTTGCTGGGCGGCGGACCCAGCGAGCAGTACTTC.

The CDR3 reads CASRPTSSYEQYF. CDR3 DNA sequence: TGTGCCAGCAGACCAACTAGTTCCTACGAGCAGTACTTC. This sequence joins TRBV2 and TRBJ2-7; tentative D call: TRBD2 (5 bases). Germline CDR1 reads SNHLY; CDR2 reads FYNNEI. The ends were cut back, 6 bases at V and 1 base at J, with 10 bases in the middle. CDR3 length: 13 amino acids.

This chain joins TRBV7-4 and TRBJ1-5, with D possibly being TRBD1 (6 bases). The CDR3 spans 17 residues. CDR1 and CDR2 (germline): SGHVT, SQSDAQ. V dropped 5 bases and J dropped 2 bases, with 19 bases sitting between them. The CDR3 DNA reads TGTGCCAGCAGCCGAGACAGGCAGGGAACGGGCAATCAGCCCCAGCATTTT. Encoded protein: CASSRDRQGTGNQPQHF.

DNA for the CDR3: TGTGCCAGCCCCACAATCGGGGACTATCCTAGCGGGCAGTTCTTC. It encodes CASPTIGDYPSGQFF. The chain has TRBV2 and TRBJ2-1, with TRBD2 matching 7 bases. J gave up 12 bases and V 8 bases, and 19 bases lay outside the gene matches. The CDR3 runs 15 residues. Germline V gene sequence: CDR1 SNHLY, CDR2 FYNNEI.

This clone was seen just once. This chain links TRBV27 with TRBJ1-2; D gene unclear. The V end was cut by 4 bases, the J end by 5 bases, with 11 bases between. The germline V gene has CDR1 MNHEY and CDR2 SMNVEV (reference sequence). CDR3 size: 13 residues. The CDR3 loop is CASSYKAGYGYTF. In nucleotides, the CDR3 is TGTGCCAGCAGTTATAAGGCAGGATATGGCTACACCTTC.

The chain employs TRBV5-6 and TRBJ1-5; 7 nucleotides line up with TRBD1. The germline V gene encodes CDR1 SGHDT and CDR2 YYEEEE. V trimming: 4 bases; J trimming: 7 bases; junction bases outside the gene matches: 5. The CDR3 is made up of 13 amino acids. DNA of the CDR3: TGTGCCAGCAGCACAGGGGACGGACAGCCCCAGCATTTT. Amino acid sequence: CASSTGDGQPQHF. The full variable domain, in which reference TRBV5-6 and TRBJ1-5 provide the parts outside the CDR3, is DAGVTQSPTHLIKTRGQQVTLRCSPKSGHDTVSWYQQALGQGPQFIFQYYEEEERQRGNFPDRFSGHQFPNYSSELNVNALLLGDSALYLCASSTGDGQPQHFGDGTRLSIL.

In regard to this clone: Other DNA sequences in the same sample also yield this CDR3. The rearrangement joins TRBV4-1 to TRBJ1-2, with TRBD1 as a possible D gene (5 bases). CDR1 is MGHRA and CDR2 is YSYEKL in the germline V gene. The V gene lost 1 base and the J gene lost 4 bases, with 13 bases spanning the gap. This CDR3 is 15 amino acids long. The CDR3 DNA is TGCGCCAGCAGCCAAGCCGACAGTCCTGGCTATGGCTACACCTTC. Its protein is CASSQADSPGYGYTF.

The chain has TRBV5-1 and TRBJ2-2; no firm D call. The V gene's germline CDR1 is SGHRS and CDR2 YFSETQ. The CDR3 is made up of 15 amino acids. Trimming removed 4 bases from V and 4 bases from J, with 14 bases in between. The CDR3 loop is CASSLATGTTGELFF. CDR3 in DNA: TGCGCCAGCAGCCTCGCGACTGGAACCACCGGGGAGCTGTTTTTT. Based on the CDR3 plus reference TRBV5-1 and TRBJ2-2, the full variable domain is KAGVTQTPRYLIKTRGQQVTLSCSPISGHRSVSWYQQTPGQGLQFLFEYFSETQRNKGNFPGRFSGRQFSNSRSEMNVSTLELGDSALYLCASSLATGTTGELFFGEGSRLTVL.

The CDR3 DNA reads TGTGCCAGCAGTTCCCCCCTTGGACTAGTTTCCAATGAGCAGTTCTTC. It is translated as CASSSPLGLVSNEQFF. The rearrangement joins TRBV27 to TRBJ2-1; TRBD2 agrees at 7 bases. V was clipped by 4 bases and J by 6 bases; unmatched bases: 12. This CDR3 region has 16 residues. Germline lookup yields CDR1 MNHEY and CDR2 SMNVEV (reference sequence).

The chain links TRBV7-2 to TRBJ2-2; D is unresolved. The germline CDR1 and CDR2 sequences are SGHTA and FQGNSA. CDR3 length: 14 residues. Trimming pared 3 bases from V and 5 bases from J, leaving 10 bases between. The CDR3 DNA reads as TGTGCCAGCAGCTTCGGAGTAGGAACCGGGGAGCTGTTTTTT. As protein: CASSFGVGTGELFF.

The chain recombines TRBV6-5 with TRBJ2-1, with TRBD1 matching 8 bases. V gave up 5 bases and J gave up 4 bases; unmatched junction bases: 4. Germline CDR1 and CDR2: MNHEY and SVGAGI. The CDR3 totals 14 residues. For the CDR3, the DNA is TGTGCCAGCAGTACGACAGGGGAATACAATGAGCAGTTCTTC. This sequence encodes CASSTTGEYNEQFF.

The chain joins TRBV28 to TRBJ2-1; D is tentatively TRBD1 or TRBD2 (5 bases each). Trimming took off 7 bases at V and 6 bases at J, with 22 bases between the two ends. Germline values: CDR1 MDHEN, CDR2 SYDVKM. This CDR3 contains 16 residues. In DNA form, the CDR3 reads TGTGCCAGCACTTCCTTTGACACGGGGCGGGCCAATGAGCAGTTCTTC. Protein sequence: CASTSFDTGRANEQFF.